This TCR beta chain was recorded in a study of blood T cell repertoires in COVID-19. Sequencing used immunoSEQ multiplex PCR; TCRdb keeps in-frame clones, though not all of them. The repertoire holds some 220,000 clones, with about 83% as singletons. CDR3 length: 11 residues. Germline CDR1 is MNHNY and CDR2 is SVGAGI (reference sequence). Between the trimmed V and J ends, which lost 6 bases and 1 base, there was a span of 3 bases. J is TRBJ1-1 and V is TRBV6-6; no firm D call. What was sequenced was peripheral blood. The TCR originated in a human donor in a cohort sampled during active COVID-19. The CDR3 protein is CASRQNTEAFF. The CDR3 DNA reads as TGTGCCAGCAGACAGAACACTGAAGCTTTCTTT.